This TCR beta chain derives from a study of CD8+CD57+ T cells in acquired aplastic anemia. Study at large: When averaged, DNA from sorted CD4+ and CD8+ cells came to 2.5 to 4 ug.

Study-wide points: Simpson's diversity of CD8+ cells was not significantly different in patients compared with controls. Patients and controls turned out to have approximately 29 CD8+ CDR3 sequences in common.

Those patients picked for sequencing had displayed CD8+CD57+ cell expansion on flow cytometry. Severe acquired aplastic anemia was the diagnosis recorded for all patients. To note about this clonotype: Its antigen is as yet unknown.

According to the study, genomic DNA was the template for TCR beta VDJ and CDR3 profiling. TCRdb passed the reads through MiXCR, listing each CDR3 protein once. The repertoire holds about 150,000 distinct CDR3 sequences, with roughly 50% as singletons. Germline CDR1 SGHNT, CDR2 YYREEE (reference sequence). Deletions cut 5 bases from V and 6 bases from J, with 8 bases between. There are 11 residues in the CDR3. The receptor was isolated from a human donor with aplastic anemia. Sequences were obtained from sorted CD4+, CD8+, or CD8+CD57+ T cells (not recorded which) from PBMCs. The V gene is TRBV5-4, the J gene TRBJ1-1, with D perhaps matching TRBD1 (5 bases). CDR3 protein: CASSGTAEAFF. The CDR3 DNA follows: TGTGCCAGCAGTGGGACGGCTGAAGCTTTCTTT.